Detailed here is one TCR beta chain. Authors' analysis steps: Amplification of reference gene primers provided the estimated nucleated cell counts. The repertoire was sequenced with immunoSEQ multiplex PCR; TCRdb's copy has only in-frame clones and lacks some. V, J and clone size derive from that table, while D and trimming were established from the DNA sequence. The data contain 210,000 or so clones, more than 70% of them seen just once; the ten biggest clones take up 2.7%. Germline V CDR1 and CDR2: SGHKS, YYEKEE (reference sequence). Trimming left V 0 bases short and J 1 base short, with 5 bases between. This CDR3 is 14 amino acids long. The data stem from a study of blood T cell repertoires in COVID-19. Study at large: Samples came from the United States, Italy and Spain, spanning acute and convalescent COVID-19. Sources were T cells, B-cell-depleted T cells, or PBMCs; the material itself was cDNA or gDNA.

V usage is TRBV5-5 and J usage is TRBJ1-5; no clear D gene. This sequence originates from a woman aged 55-75 years with acute or convalescent COVID-19. The sequenced sample consisted of peripheral blood. DNA for the CDR3: TGTGCCAGCAGCTTGGAACAGAGCAATCAGCCCCAGCATTTT. It is translated as CASSLEQSNQPQHF.